The 19 T cell receptor beta chains below were found in one sample sequenced in a study of OX40 agonist ivuxolimab in advanced cancers. The library was built by means of the immunoSEQ multiplex PCR assay. This is the immuneACCESS table as TCRdb keeps it, with only in-frame sequences that have V and J called. A part of the clones is gone; compared with another copy, unresolved V genes explain less than half, and the rest is unexplained. The sample table lists tens of thousands of clones, over 75% of them with a count of one. The ten largest clonotypes hold 1.5% to 2.5% of the sample. The specimen was CD4+ or CD8+ T cells sorted from blood, collected in a trial of the OX40 agonist ivuxolimab. The source is an adult with an advanced solid tumor such as melanoma, head and neck, liver or kidney cancer.

The V and J genes are TRBV29-1 and TRBJ2-7; 9 positions agree with TRBD1. Germline-derived CDR1 and CDR2 are SQVTM and ANQGSEA. CDR3 length: 13 amino acids. V shed 4 bases, J shed 2 bases, and the junction held 3 bases outside the gene matches. CDR3 nucleotide sequence: TGCAGCGTTGTGGGACAGGGAACCTACGAGCAGTACTTC. This gives the protein CSVVGQGTYEQYF.

The chain carries TRBV27 and TRBJ1-1, with 9 bases identical to TRBD1. V trimming: 5 bases; J trimming: 4 bases; junction bases outside the gene matches: 11. CDR1 is MNHEY and CDR2 is SMNVEV in the germline V gene (reference sequence). The CDR3 consists of 16 residues. The CDR3 here is CASSPGQGLLGTEAFF. For the CDR3, the DNA is TGTGCCAGCAGTCCGGGACAGGGACTTTTGGGCACTGAAGCTTTCTTT.

The sample holds a few counts of this clone. The chain links TRBV7-9 to TRBJ1-2; D uncertain. The length of the CDR3 is 11 residues. Trimming took off 2 bases at V and 7 bases at J, with 5 bases between the two ends. CDR1 and CDR2 from the germline V gene are SEHNR and FQNEAQ (reference sequence). The CDR3 DNA is TGTGCCAGCAGCTTACTAGGTGGCTACACCTTC. Its translation: CASSLLGGYTF.

The rearrangement links TRBV6-1 to TRBJ1-2, with D possibly being TRBD1 (5 bases). Germline values: CDR1 MNHNS, CDR2 SASEGT. Trimming shortened V by 5 bases and J by 5 bases, and 9 bases separated the two germline ends. This CDR3 region has 12 residues. The CDR3 sequence is CASSTQGYGYTF. The CDR3, as DNA: TGTGCCAGCAGTACCCAGGGATATGGCTACACCTTC.

This rearrangement joins TRBV5-4 to TRBJ2-2, with D uncertain. CDR3 size: 13 residues. V gave up 4 bases and J gave up 3 bases, with 7 bases separating them. Germline V lookup: CDR1 SGHNT, CDR2 YYREEE (reference sequence). The CDR3 spells CASSPQDTGELFF. The DNA of the CDR3 is TGTGCCAGCAGCCCCCAGGACACCGGGGAGCTGTTTTTT.

This chain joins TRBV30 and TRBJ2-1; no clear D. Trimming removed 0 bases at V and 9 bases at J, with 12 bases between. Germline assignment: CDR1 GTSNPN and CDR2 SVGIG (reference sequence). CDR3 length: 13 amino acids. The CDR3 sequence is CAWSVSVAFEQFF. The CDR3 nucleotides are TGTGCCTGGAGTGTATCGGTAGCTTTTGAGCAGTTCTTC.

The chain carries TRBV29-1 and TRBJ1-1, with TRBD1 matching 12 bases. The CDR3 spans 14 residues. With V trimmed by 7 bases and J by 5 bases, 8 bases remained unmatched. Germline V lookup: CDR1 SQVTM, CDR2 ANQGSEA. The CDR3 region is CSAPGQGAYTEAFF. The CDR3 coding sequence is TGCAGCGCTCCGGGACAGGGGGCATATACTGAAGCTTTCTTT.

The rearrangement joins TRBV6-6 to TRBJ2-3; no reliable D call. Germline V gene sequence: CDR1 MNHNY, CDR2 SVGAGI (reference sequence). This CDR3 region has 14 residues. V lost 3 bases to trimming and J lost 2 bases, with 9 bases between them. CDR3 residues: CASSYIAPTDTQYF. Written as DNA, the CDR3 is TGTGCCAGCAGTTATATCGCTCCCACAGATACGCAGTATTTT.

J is TRBJ2-7 and V is TRBV6-6; tentatively, D is TRBD1 (5 bases). Germline loops: CDR1 MNHNY, CDR2 SVGAGI (reference sequence). The CDR3 has 16 amino acids. Between the trimmed V and J ends, which lost 2 bases and 7 bases, there was a span of 21 bases. The DNA of the CDR3 is TGTGCCAGCAGTTACGGTCGTGGACAACCAATAAGGGAGCAGTACTTC. This translates into CASSYGRGQPIREQYF.

The chain couples TRBV4-1 to TRBJ2-5, with unresolved D. The CDR3 length is 13 residues. In germline, CDR1 is MGHRA, CDR2 YSYEKL. The V and J ends lost 1 base and 7 bases respectively, with 10 bases between them. Written as DNA, the CDR3 is TGCGCCAGCAGCCAAGGCCTAGTAAGGACCCAGTACTTC. Amino acids: CASSQGLVRTQYF.

The chain uses TRBV25-1 and TRBJ2-5; the D gene is possibly TRBD1 (5 bases). Germline-derived CDR1 and CDR2 are MGHDK and SYGVNS. Trimming took 5 bases from V and 9 from J, leaving 10 bases between them. This CDR3 has 11 residues. The CDR3 DNA sequence: TGTGCCAGCAGTTCATTAGGGGCCCAGTACTTC. Translated, it gives CASSSLGAQYF.

The rearrangement joins TRBV18 to TRBJ2-7; D may correspond to TRBD1 or TRBD2 (7 bases each). V was shortened by 3 bases and J by 3 bases, with 12 bases between the two germline ends. The CDR3 has 14 amino acids. Germline assignment: CDR1 KGHSH and CDR2 LQKENI. The CDR3 sequence is CASSPGRDSYEQYF. The CDR3 coding sequence is TGTGCCAGCTCACCTGGGAGGGACAGCTACGAGCAGTACTTC. Based on the CDR3 plus reference TRBV18 and TRBJ2-7, the full variable domain is NAGVMQNPRHLVRRRGQEARLRCSPMKGHSHVYWYRQLPEEGLKFMVYLQKENIIDESGMPKERFSAEFPKEGPSILRIQQVVRGDSAAYFCASSPGRDSYEQYFGPGTRLTVT.

This clone was picked up one time. The CDR3, as DNA: TGTGCCAGCACCGTTGGTACACCTTATAGCAATCAGCCCCAGCATTTT. Its translation: CASTVGTPYSNQPQHF. This rearrangement joins TRBV6-4 to TRBJ1-5, with unresolved D. The V and J ends lost 7 bases and 0 bases respectively, with 16 bases between them. CDR1 and CDR2 (germline): MRHNA, SNTAGT. The CDR3 totals 16 residues.

This chain uses TRBV6-5 with TRBJ1-2; D ambiguous. The V gene's germline CDR1 is MNHEY and CDR2 SVGAGI. V dropped 4 bases and J dropped 4 bases, with 7 bases sitting between them. This CDR3 spans 12 amino acids. This CDR3 is CASSSPVYGYTF. Written as DNA, the CDR3 is TGTGCCAGCAGTTCCCCAGTCTATGGCTACACCTTC.

In its sample, this clone was seen once. The V gene is TRBV10-3, the J gene TRBJ1-1, with 9 bases matching TRBD1. Germline V gene lookup returns CDR1 ENHRY and CDR2 SYGVKD. V dropped 3 bases and J dropped 3; count of bases not matched to a gene: 2. The CDR3 extends over 14 amino acids. This CDR3 is CAISEQGADTEAFF. The CDR3 DNA sequence: TGTGCCATCAGTGAACAGGGGGCCGACACTGAAGCTTTCTTT.

The chain is built from TRBV19 and TRBJ2-5; D uncertain. Germline CDR1 and CDR2: LNHDA and SQIVND (reference sequence). The V end was cut by 1 base, the J end by 1 base, with 10 bases between. The CDR3 extends over 15 amino acids. The CDR3 sequence is CASSIVAESQETQYF. CDR3 DNA sequence: TGTGCCAGTAGTATAGTAGCAGAGAGCCAAGAGACCCAGTACTTC.

The chain employs TRBV19 and TRBJ2-1, with 10 bases fitting TRBD2. The CDR3 covers 16 residues. Looked up from germline, CDR1 is LNHDA and CDR2 is SQIVND (reference sequence). J gave up 9 bases and V 2 bases, and 10 bases lay outside the gene matches. Written as DNA, the CDR3 is TGTGCCAGTAGTATAACCCCGACTAGCGGGCCGGTTGAGCAGTTCTTC. It translates to CASSITPTSGPVEQFF.

This sequence joins TRBV14 and TRBJ2-7; D is unresolved. The length of the CDR3 is 13 residues. Looked up from germline, CDR1 is SGHDN and CDR2 is FVKESK. V was shortened by 0 bases and J by 5 bases, with 8 bases between the two germline ends. The DNA of the CDR3 is TGTGCCAGCAGCCAAGATCGGCGCGACGAGCAGTACTTC. This encodes CASSQDRRDEQYF.

The chain couples TRBV25-1 to TRBJ2-5; 7 nucleotides align to TRBD1. Germline-derived CDR1 and CDR2 are MGHDK and SYGVNS. The CDR3 runs to 16 residues. V trimming: 3 bases; J trimming: 1 base; junction bases outside the gene matches: 8. For the CDR3, the DNA is TGTGCCAGCAGTGATTACAGGGGATTGGGCCAAGAGACCCAGTACTTC. The encoded protein is CASSDYRGLGQETQYF.